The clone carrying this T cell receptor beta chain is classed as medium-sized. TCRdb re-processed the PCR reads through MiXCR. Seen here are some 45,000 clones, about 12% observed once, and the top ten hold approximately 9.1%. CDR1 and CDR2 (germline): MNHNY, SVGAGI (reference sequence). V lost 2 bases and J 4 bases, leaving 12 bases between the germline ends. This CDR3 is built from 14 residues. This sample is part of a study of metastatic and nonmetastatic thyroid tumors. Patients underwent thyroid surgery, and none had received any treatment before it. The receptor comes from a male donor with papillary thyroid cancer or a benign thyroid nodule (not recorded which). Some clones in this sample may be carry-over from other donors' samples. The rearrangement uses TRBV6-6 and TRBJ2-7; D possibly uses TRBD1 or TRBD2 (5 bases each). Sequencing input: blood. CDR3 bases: TGTGCCAGCAGTTACCGGGACCGGACTTACGAGCAGTACTTC. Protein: CASSYRDRTYEQYF.